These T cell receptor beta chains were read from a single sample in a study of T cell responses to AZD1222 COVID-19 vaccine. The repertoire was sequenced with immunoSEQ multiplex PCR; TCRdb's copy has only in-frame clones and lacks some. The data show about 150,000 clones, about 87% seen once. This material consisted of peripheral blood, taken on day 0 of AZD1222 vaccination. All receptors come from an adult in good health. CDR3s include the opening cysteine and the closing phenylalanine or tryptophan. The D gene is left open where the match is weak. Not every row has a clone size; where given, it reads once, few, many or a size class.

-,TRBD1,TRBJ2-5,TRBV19,CASSMGTAVVQETQYF,TGTGCCAGTAGTATGGGGACAGCTGTAGTCCAAGAGACCCAGTACTTC
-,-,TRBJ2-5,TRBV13,CASSPGVQGETQYF,TGTGCCAGCAGCCCCGGTGTGCAAGGAGAGACCCAGTACTTC
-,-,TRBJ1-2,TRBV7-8,CASSLNSPGGYTF,TGTGCCAGCAGCTTAAATTCACCGGGAGGCTACACCTTC
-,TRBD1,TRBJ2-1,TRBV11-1,CASSPPDRDEQFF,TGTGCCAGCAGCCCCCCGGACAGGGATGAGCAGTTCTTC
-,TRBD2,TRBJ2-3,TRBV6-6,CASSFGLDPDTQYF,TGTGCCAGCAGTTTTGGACTAGACCCAGATACGCAGTATTTT
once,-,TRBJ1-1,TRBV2,CASSVDTEAFF,TGTGCCAGCAGTGTGGACACTGAAGCTTTCTTT
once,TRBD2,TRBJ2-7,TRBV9,CASSAVLAGSSEQYF,TGTGCCAGCAGTGCAGTTCTAGCGGGGTCCTCTGAGCAGTACTTC
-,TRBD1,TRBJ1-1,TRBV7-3,CASSSRTGNTEAFF,TGTGCCAGCAGCTCCAGGACAGGGAACACTGAAGCTTTCTTT
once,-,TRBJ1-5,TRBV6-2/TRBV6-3,CASSSPGRPGNQPQHF,TGTGCCAGCAGCTCACCGGGACGTCCGGGCAATCAGCCCCAGCATTTT
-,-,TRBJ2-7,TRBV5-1,CASSLAVASEQYF,TGCGCCAGCAGCTTGGCGGTAGCGAGCGAGCAGTACTTC
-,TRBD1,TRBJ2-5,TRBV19,CASSMDRGLTQYF,TGTGCCAGTAGTATGGACAGGGGGTTAACCCAGTACTTC
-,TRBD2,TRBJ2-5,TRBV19,CASSSWTSGWETQYF,TGTGCCAGTAGTTCCTGGACTAGCGGGTGGGAGACCCAGTACTTC
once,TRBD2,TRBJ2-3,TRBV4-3,CASSQEVGTSGRIVADTQYF,TGCGCCAGCAGCCAAGAGGTCGGGACTAGCGGGAGGATTGTCGCAGATACGCAGTATTTT
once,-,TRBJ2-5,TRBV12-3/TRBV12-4,CASSLQETQYF,TGTGCCAGCAGTTTGCAAGAGACCCAGTACTTC
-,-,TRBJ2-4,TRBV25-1,CASSRPLDGIQYF,TGTGCCAGCAGTCGACCGCTGGACGGCATTCAGTACTTC
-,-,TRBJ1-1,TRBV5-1,CASSLSTGTEAFF,TGCGCCAGCAGCTTGAGTACGGGGACTGAAGCTTTCTTT
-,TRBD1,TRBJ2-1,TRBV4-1,CASSLGQGSYNEQFF,TGCGCCAGCAGCCTTGGACAGGGGTCTTACAATGAGCAGTTCTTC
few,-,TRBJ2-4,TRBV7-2,CASSFPGLAKNIQYF,TGTGCCAGCAGCTTTCCGGGGCTAGCCAAAAACATTCAGTACTTC
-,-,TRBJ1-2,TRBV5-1,CASSLGTPGYGYTF,TGCGCCAGCAGCTTGGGGACACCCGGCTATGGCTACACCTTC
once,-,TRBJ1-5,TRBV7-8,CASSLGGGTNQPQHF,TGTGCCAGCAGCTTAGGAGGCGGAACCAATCAGCCCCAGCATTTT
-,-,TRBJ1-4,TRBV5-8,CASSRPGEKLFF,TGTGCCAGCAGCCGACCTGGTGAAAAACTGTTTTTT
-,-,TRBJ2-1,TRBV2,CASSDTRSEQFF,TGTGCCAGCAGTGACACCCGATCGGAGCAGTTCTTC